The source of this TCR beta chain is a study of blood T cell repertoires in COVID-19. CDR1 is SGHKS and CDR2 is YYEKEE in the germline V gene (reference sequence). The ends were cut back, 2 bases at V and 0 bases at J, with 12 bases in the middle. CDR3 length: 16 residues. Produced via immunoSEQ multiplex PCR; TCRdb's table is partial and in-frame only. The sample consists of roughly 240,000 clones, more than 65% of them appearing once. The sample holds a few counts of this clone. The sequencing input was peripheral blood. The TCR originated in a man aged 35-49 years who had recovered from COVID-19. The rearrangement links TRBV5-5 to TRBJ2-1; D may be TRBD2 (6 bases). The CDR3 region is CASSFRGMSSYNEQFF. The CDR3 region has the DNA TGTGCCAGCAGCTTTCGGGGGATGAGCTCCTACAATGAGCAGTTCTTC.